Listed here are 30 T cell receptor beta chains from one sample, sequenced in a study of early T cells in non-severe SARS-CoV-2 infection. TCRdb recomputed calls from the 5' RACE reads with MiXCR, one row per CDR3 protein. The repertoire holds fewer than 85,000 distinct CDR3 sequences, with roughly 15% as singletons. This specimen consisted of whole blood, obtained at baseline. Receptors originate from an adult who was a healthcare worker with PCR-confirmed SARS-CoV-2 infection or an uninfected control (not recorded which).

The gene calls are TRBV5-1 and TRBJ2-1; D unclear. Germline V CDR1 and CDR2: SGHRS, YFSETQ. V was shortened by 0 bases and J by 5 bases, with 12 bases between the two germline ends. The CDR3 contains 15 residues. CDR3 nucleotide sequence: TGCGCCAGCAGCTTGGTGGCAGGCGGACACAATGAGCAGTTCTTC. Translation: CASSLVAGGHNEQFF.

This clonotype was detected a few times. J is TRBJ2-5 and V is TRBV11-2, with D maybe TRBD1 (6 bases). The germline V gene has CDR1 SGHAT and CDR2 FQNNGV. The CDR3 sequence is 14 residues long. V was cut by 1 base and J by 3 bases, with 9 bases left in between. In DNA form, the CDR3 reads TGTGCCAGCAGCTTAGCCGGGACAAAAGAGACCCAGTACTTC. Its translation is CASSLAGTKETQYF.

At least ten counts were recorded for this clonotype. The chain combines TRBV5-6 with TRBJ2-1; weak D call: TRBD2 (5 bases). This CDR3 is 13 amino acids long. V gave up 0 bases and J gave up 9 bases, with 10 bases separating them. CDR1 and CDR2 from the germline V gene are SGHDT and YYEEEE. The CDR3 nucleotides are TGTGCCAGCAGCTTGGGACTAATCGCTGAGCAGTTCTTC. The encoded protein is CASSLGLIAEQFF.

The genes are TRBV5-1 and TRBJ2-7, with unresolved D. CDR1 and CDR2 from the germline V gene are SGHRS and YFSETQ. The CDR3 is made up of 13 amino acids. Deletions cut 1 base from V and 6 bases from J, with 11 bases between. Here the CDR3 reads CASSLKSDGEQYF. CDR3 DNA sequence: TGCGCCAGCAGCTTGAAGAGCGATGGCGAGCAGTACTTC.

This clonotype was seen a few times. This chain links TRBV7-8 with TRBJ2-7; 9 bases are a match to TRBD1. With V trimmed by 1 base and J by 4 bases, 5 bases remained unmatched. This CDR3 has 15 amino acids. CDR1 and CDR2 (germline): SGHVS, FQNEAQ. This CDR3 is CASSLGGTGTYEQYF. The CDR3 DNA sequence: TGTGCCAGCAGCTTAGGTGGGACAGGGACATACGAGCAGTACTTC.

V gene TRBV19 combines with J gene TRBJ2-6; D may correspond to TRBD1 or TRBD2 (5 bases each). The V end was cut by 6 bases, the J end by 2 bases, with 14 bases between. The CDR3 is made up of 16 amino acids. Germline V gene data show CDR1 as LNHDA and CDR2 as SQIVND (reference sequence). CDR3 loop: CASRGTTLPGANVLTF. The CDR3 coding sequence is TGTGCCAGTAGAGGGACCACCCTGCCTGGGGCCAACGTCCTGACTTTC.

This clonotype was counted between two and nine times. The chain has TRBV7-2 and TRBJ2-7; 7 bases align to TRBD2. Unmatched junction bases numbered 6, after V lost 4 bases and J lost 0 bases. This CDR3 spans 15 amino acids. Germline V lookup: CDR1 SGHTA, CDR2 FQGNSA. CDR3 sequence reads: CASSSHRDYSYEQYF. In DNA form, the CDR3 reads TGTGCCAGCAGCTCACACCGGGACTACTCCTACGAGCAGTACTTC.

V gene TRBV10-2 combines with J gene TRBJ1-2; D may be TRBD1 (6 bases). CDR3 size: 14 residues. The germline V gene has CDR1 WSHSY and CDR2 SAAADI. The V end lost 2 bases, the J end lost 6 bases, and 13 bases lay between the germline ends. The CDR3 loop is CASSETDRMNGYTF. DNA of the CDR3: TGCGCCAGCAGTGAGACAGACAGGATGAATGGCTACACCTTC.

This clonotype was seen a few times. The chain couples TRBV19 to TRBJ2-4; D tentatively fits TRBD1 or TRBD2 (6 bases each). This CDR3 has 17 amino acids. V dropped 6 bases and J dropped 0 bases, with 18 bases sitting between them. The V gene's germline CDR1 is LNHDA and CDR2 SQIVND (reference sequence). CDR3 in amino acids: CASSGTPGALAKNIQYF. CDR3 nucleotides: TGTGCCAGTAGCGGGACCCCGGGGGCTTTAGCCAAAAACATTCAGTACTTC.

V is TRBV5-1 and J is TRBJ2-3; possible D gene TRBD2, 6 bases. Trimming shortened V by 6 bases and J by 0 bases, and 11 bases separated the two germline ends. CDR1 SGHRS and CDR2 YFSETQ come from the germline V gene. CDR3 length: 14 amino acids. DNA of the CDR3: TGCGCCAGCATTGCGGGGACTAGCACAGATACGCAGTATTTT. This translates into CASIAGTSTDTQYF.

This clonotype is labeled medium-sized. The V call is TRBV6-1, the J call TRBJ2-3, with D tentatively TRBD1 or TRBD2 (6 bases each). Germline-derived CDR1 and CDR2 are MNHNS and SASEGT. The ends were cut back, 6 bases at V and 3 bases at J, with 16 bases in the middle. This CDR3 is 15 amino acids long. The CDR3 spells CASREQEGGTDTQYF. The CDR3 region has the DNA TGTGCCAGCAGGGAACAGGAGGGGGGTACAGATACGCAGTATTTT.

The chain joins TRBV20-1 to TRBJ2-3; 8 bases fit TRBD2. Losses at the gene ends were 7 bases for V and 5 bases for J; bases not matched to a gene: 11. Germline V CDR1 and CDR2: DFQATT, SNEGSKA (reference sequence). The CDR3 loop spans 14 amino acids. CDR3 loop: CSVTPSGGVDTQYF. Here the CDR3 DNA reads TGCAGTGTTACTCCATCGGGGGGGGTAGATACGCAGTATTTT.

The chain carries TRBV7-3 and TRBJ1-6; the D gene is possibly TRBD1 (5 bases). In germline, CDR1 is SGHTA, CDR2 FQGTGA. V lost 5 bases and J 5 bases, leaving 16 bases between the germline ends. This CDR3 contains 16 residues. The CDR3 loop is CASSQAGGPNNSPLHF. The CDR3 DNA reads as TGTGCCAGCAGCCAAGCCGGGGGACCGAATAATTCACCCCTCCACTTT.

This clonotype was detected a few times. The chain carries TRBV5-4 and TRBJ2-5; D gene uncertain. Trimming took 7 bases from V and 5 from J, leaving 12 bases between them. The CDR3 is 12 residues long. Germline lookup yields CDR1 SGHNT and CDR2 YYREEE (reference sequence). The CDR3 spells CASSRAEETQYF. CDR3 in DNA: TGTGCCAGCTCCCGGGCAGAGGAGACCCAGTACTTC.

This clonotype was seen at least ten times. V is TRBV28 and J is TRBJ2-7; perhaps D is TRBD1 or TRBD2 (5 bases each). The CDR3 loop spans 13 amino acids. The germline CDR1 and CDR2 sequences are MDHEN and SYDVKM. Trimming cost V 6 bases and J 5 bases, with 14 bases left between them. The CDR3, as DNA: TGTGCCAGCAGCCCCGGGACGGAGGACGAGCAGTACTTC. Translating it yields CASSPGTEDEQYF.

CDR3 protein: CASSPAGGLYNEQFF. The CDR3 DNA sequence: TGTGCCAGCAGCCCAGCGGGAGGACTTTACAATGAGCAGTTCTTC. This chain connects TRBV27 to TRBJ2-1; TRBD2 agrees at 9 bases. Per germline, CDR1 MNHEY and CDR2 SMNVEV (reference sequence). V lost 6 bases, J lost 4 bases, and 7 bases stayed unmatched. The CDR3 extends over 15 amino acids.

V gene TRBV7-7 combines with J gene TRBJ2-2; no firm D call. The germline V gene encodes CDR1 SSHAT and CDR2 FNYEAQ (reference sequence). V lost 9 bases to trimming and J lost 3 bases, with 14 bases between them. CDR3 length: 14 residues. The CDR3 sequence: CASGPEHHTGELFF. Written as DNA, the CDR3 is TGTGCCAGTGGCCCCGAACATCACACCGGGGAGCTGTTTTTT. Full variable domain (rest looked up from reference TRBV7-7 and TRBJ2-2): GAGVSQSPRYKVTKRGQDVTLRCDPISSHATLYWYQQALGQGPEFLTYFNYEAQPDKSGLPSDRFSAERPEGSISTLTIQRTEQRDSAMYRCASGPEHHTGELFFGEGSRLTVL.

The sample holds one count of this clonotype. The rearrangement links TRBV2 to TRBJ2-2; 7 bases fit TRBD1. The length of the CDR3 is 16 residues. J lost 1 base, V lost 6 bases, and 8 bases had no gene match. The V gene's germline CDR1 is SNHLY and CDR2 FYNNEI. The CDR3 bases are TGTGCCAGCAGGGGCGAATGGACAGGGAACACCGGGGAGCTGTTTTTT. Translating it yields CASRGEWTGNTGELFF.

This sequence joins TRBV28 and TRBJ2-4, with D tentatively TRBD2 (6 bases). Per germline, CDR1 MDHEN and CDR2 SYDVKM. Trimming took 3 bases from V and 0 from J, leaving 9 bases between them. The CDR3 consists of 15 residues. In nucleotides, the CDR3 is TGTGCCAGCAGTTTGGGGAGGCTAGCCAAAAACATTCAGTACTTC. Translation gives CASSLGRLAKNIQYF.

This clonotype was recorded many times. This chain uses TRBV20-1 with TRBJ1-2; the D gene is possibly TRBD1 (6 bases). Germline CDR1 DFQATT, CDR2 SNEGSKA (reference sequence). The germline V and J ends were trimmed by 0 bases and 4 bases, with 15 bases remaining between them. The CDR3 is 15 amino acids. The CDR3 nucleotides are TGCAGTGCTAGAGATCACGGGGGCGAGGGCTATGGCTACACCTTC. Translation: CSARDHGGEGYGYTF.

This clonotype appeared a few times. The rearrangement joins TRBV30 to TRBJ2-5; 11 nucleotides align to TRBD2. CDR3 length: 14 residues. V lost 5 bases to trimming and J lost 2 bases; unmatched junction nucleotides: 4. Germline CDR1 reads GTSNPN; CDR2 reads SVGIG (reference sequence). The CDR3 loop reads CAWGGLAAQETQYF. In DNA, the CDR3 is TGTGCCTGGGGGGGACTAGCGGCACAAGAGACCCAGTACTTC.

This clonotype was picked up a small number of times. This sequence joins TRBV20-1 and TRBJ1-1, with D perhaps matching TRBD1 (6 bases). This CDR3 has 13 residues. Trimming left V 5 bases short and J 8 bases short, with 18 bases between. Germline CDR1 reads DFQATT; CDR2 reads SNEGSKA (reference sequence). The CDR3 nucleotides read TGCAGTGCTGCCGAAATCCCGGGACAAGAAGCTTTCTTT. Encoded protein: CSAAEIPGQEAFF.

The chain is built from TRBV2 and TRBJ2-2, with D perhaps TRBD2 (6 bases). V shed 9 bases and J shed 1 base, with 15 bases lying between them. This CDR3 has 15 residues. The germline CDR1 and CDR2 sequences are SNHLY and FYNNEI. CDR3 sequence: CASFAGRGNTGELFF. CDR3 coding DNA: TGTGCCAGTTTCGCCGGGAGAGGGAACACCGGGGAGCTGTTTTTT.

This clonotype was observed a handful of times. CDR3 bases: TGTGCCAGCAGCGTAGCCCCACAGGAGAGCTCCTACAATGAGCAGTTCTTC. This codes for CASSVAPQESSYNEQFF. The chain links TRBV9 to TRBJ2-1, with D possibly TRBD1 on 5 matching bases. This CDR3 comprises 17 residues. Germline V CDR1 and CDR2: SGDLS, YYNGEE. The V end was cut by 0 bases, the J end by 0 bases, with 13 bases between.

In DNA, the CDR3 is TGTGCCAGCAGCGCGACAGGGTTCCGCACAGATACGCAGTATTTT. Protein: CASSATGFRTDTQYF. The chain combines TRBV7-6 with TRBJ2-3; 7 nucleotides align to TRBD1. Per germline, CDR1 SGHVS and CDR2 FNYEAQ. V lost 5 bases to trimming and J lost 1 base; unmatched junction nucleotides: 6. The CDR3 contains 15 residues.

The J gene is TRBJ1-2, the V gene TRBV15; 8 bases map to TRBD1. The CDR3 totals 15 residues. Losses at the gene ends were 3 bases for V and 4 bases for J; bases not matched to a gene: 7. Germline CDR1 is LNHNV and CDR2 is YYDKDF (reference sequence). Here the CDR3 reads CATSSRQGIAYGYTF. The CDR3 coding sequence is TGTGCCACCAGCAGCAGACAGGGGATAGCCTATGGCTACACCTTC.

The table lists this clonotype with many counts. V usage is TRBV20-1 and J usage is TRBJ1-5, with a weak D call TRBD1 (6 bases). The ends were cut back, 5 bases at V and 4 bases at J, with 15 bases in the middle. Germline assignment: CDR1 DFQATT and CDR2 SNEGSKA (reference sequence). There are 14 residues in the CDR3. CDR3 loop: CSAPTGSGNQPQHF. CDR3 DNA sequence: TGCAGTGCTCCTACAGGGTCGGGGAATCAGCCCCAGCATTTT.

This clonotype was observed at least ten times. The gene calls are TRBV7-3 and TRBJ2-1; no clear D. This CDR3 contains 13 residues. Per the germline V gene, CDR1 is SGHTA and CDR2 is FQGTGA. V was pared by 2 bases and J by 5 bases, with 7 bases between. CDR3 sequence: CASSLQYDNEQFF. CDR3 coding DNA: TGTGCCAGCAGCTTACAGTACGACAATGAGCAGTTCTTC.

This clonotype was counted a few times. One end of the junction does not line up with germline, which may come from a read error. The rearrangement joins TRBV11-2 to TRBJ2-1; maybe TRBD2 (6 bases). The CDR3 totals 14 residues. The germline V gene encodes CDR1 SGHAT and CDR2 FQNNGV. The CDR3 loop is CASNGRHSDNEQFF. The CDR3 DNA reads as TGTGCCAGCAACGGGAGACACTCCGACAATGAGCAGTTCTTC.

This clonotype has just a few counts. The chain uses TRBV14 and TRBJ2-3; TRBD2 matches 8 bases. With V trimmed by 0 bases and J by 2 bases, 7 bases remained unmatched. This CDR3 has 17 residues. The germline CDR1 and CDR2 sequences are SGHDN and FVKESK. CDR3 coding DNA: TGTGCCAGCAGCCAAGATCGGTGGCGGGAGGACACAGATACGCAGTATTTT. Protein product: CASSQDRWREDTDTQYF.